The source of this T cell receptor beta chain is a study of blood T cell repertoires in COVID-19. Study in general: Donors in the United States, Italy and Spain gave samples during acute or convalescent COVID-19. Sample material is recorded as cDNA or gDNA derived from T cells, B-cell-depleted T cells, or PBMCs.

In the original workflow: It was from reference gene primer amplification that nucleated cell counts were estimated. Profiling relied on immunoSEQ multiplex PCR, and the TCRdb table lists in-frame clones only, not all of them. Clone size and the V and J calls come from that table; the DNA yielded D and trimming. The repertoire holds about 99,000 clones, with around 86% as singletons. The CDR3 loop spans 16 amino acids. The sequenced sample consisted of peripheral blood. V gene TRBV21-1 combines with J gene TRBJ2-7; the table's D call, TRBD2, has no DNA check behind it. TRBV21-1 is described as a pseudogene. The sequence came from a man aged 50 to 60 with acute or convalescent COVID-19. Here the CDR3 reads CATARPPGGGPYEQYF. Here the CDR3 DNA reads TGTGCCACCGCCAGGCCTCCCGGCGGGGGACCCTACGAGCAGTACTTC.